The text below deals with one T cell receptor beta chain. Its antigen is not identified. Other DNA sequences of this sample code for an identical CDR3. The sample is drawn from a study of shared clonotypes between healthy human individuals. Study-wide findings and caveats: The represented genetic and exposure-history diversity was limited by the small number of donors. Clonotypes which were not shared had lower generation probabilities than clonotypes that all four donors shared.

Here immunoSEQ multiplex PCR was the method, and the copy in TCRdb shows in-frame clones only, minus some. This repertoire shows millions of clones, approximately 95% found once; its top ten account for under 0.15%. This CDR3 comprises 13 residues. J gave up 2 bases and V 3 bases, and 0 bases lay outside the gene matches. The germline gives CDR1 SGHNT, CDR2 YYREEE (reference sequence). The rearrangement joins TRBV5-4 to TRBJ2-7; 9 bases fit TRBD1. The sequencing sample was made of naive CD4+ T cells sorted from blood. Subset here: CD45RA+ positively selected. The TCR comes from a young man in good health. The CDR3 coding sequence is TGTGCCAGCAGCTGGACAGGGGCCTACGAGCAGTACTTC. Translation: CASSWTGAYEQYF.